Below are 17 T cell receptor beta chains sequenced from a single sample in a study of STAT5B mutations in CD4+ large granular lymphocyte leukemia. The repertoire was sequenced with immunoSEQ multiplex PCR; TCRdb's copy has only in-frame clones and lacks some. The repertoire holds 48,000 or so clones, with under 80% as singletons. Sequencing input: CD4+ T cells from blood buffy coats. All receptors come from a human donor in good health.

This chain links TRBV7-9 with TRBJ1-4; D perhaps matches TRBD1 (6 bases). This CDR3 comprises 16 residues. Trimming cost V 2 bases and J 0 bases, with 10 bases left between them. Germline loops: CDR1 SEHNR, CDR2 FQNEAQ (reference sequence). The CDR3 region is CASSLQGTATNEKLFF. In nucleotides, the CDR3 is TGTGCCAGCAGCTTACAGGGGACCGCAACTAATGAAAAACTGTTTTTT.

For this clone: The junction departs from germline at one end; a sequencing error may be responsible. This same CDR3 is encoded by further DNA sequences in the sample. V gene TRBV5-1 combines with J gene TRBJ1-1; D is perhaps TRBD1 (6 bases). Germline V gene lookup returns CDR1 SGHRS and CDR2 YFSETQ. The length of the CDR3 is 13 residues. The CDR3 spells CASSFGWDTEAFF. In nucleotides, the CDR3 is TGCGCCAGCAGCTTTGGGTGGGACACTGAAGCCTTCTTT.

This clone has more than one count but fewer than ten. The rearrangement joins TRBV21-1 to TRBJ2-5; TRBD1, the table's D call, lacks a check against the DNA. TRBV21-1 is termed a pseudogene. This CDR3 has 15 amino acids. The CDR3 is CASSPWDRGQETQYF. The CDR3 bases are TGTGCCAGCAGCCCGTGGGACAGAGGCCAAGAGACCCAGTACTTC.

Only a few counts were recorded for this clone. The CDR3 region is CASSDRGQQFF. The CDR3 DNA is TGTGCCAGCAGCGACAGGGGACAGCAGTTCTTC. The chain links TRBV27 to TRBJ2-1; 8 nucleotides align to TRBD1. Trimming cost V 6 bases and J 11 bases; bases outside gene matches: 3. Germline V gene lookup returns CDR1 MNHEY and CDR2 SMNVEV (reference sequence). The CDR3 loop spans 11 amino acids.

J is TRBJ1-1 and V is TRBV19; weak D call: TRBD1 (6 bases). Germline CDR1 is LNHDA and CDR2 is SQIVND (reference sequence). Trimming left V 4 bases short and J 1 base short, with 10 bases between. This CDR3 is built from 14 residues. The CDR3 reads CASSSQTGNTEAFF. CDR3 in DNA: TGTGCCAGTAGTAGCCAGACAGGGAACACTGAAGCTTTCTTT.

V and J are TRBV7-2 and TRBJ2-4, with 7 bases fitting TRBD1. CDR3 length: 14 amino acids. CDR1 is SGHTA, CDR2 FQGNSA, per germline. The trim removed 5 bases at V and 7 bases at J, leaving 8 bases unmatched. The CDR3, as DNA: TGTGCCAGCAGCCTCCCGGGACAGCTTAACATTCAGTACTTC. Protein: CASSLPGQLNIQYF.

The gene calls are TRBV14 and TRBJ2-7; D unclear. The CDR3 runs to 11 residues. The V gene's germline CDR1 is SGHDN and CDR2 FVKESK. Trimming left V 1 base short and J 7 bases short, with 5 bases between. Here the CDR3 DNA reads TGTGCCAGCAGCCAAGGGGGAGAGCAGTACTTC. It codes for CASSQGGEQYF.

This chain links TRBV4-1 with TRBJ1-3, with D uncertain. CDR3 length: 17 residues. V was cut by 3 bases and J by 8 bases, with 23 bases left in between. Germline values: CDR1 MGHRA, CDR2 YSYEKL. This CDR3 is CASSQGSRAPDVHTIYF. The CDR3 DNA is TGCGCCAGCAGCCAGGGGAGCCGGGCCCCGGACGTACACACCATATATTTT.

This clone was recorded only once. The chain links TRBV19 to TRBJ1-2; D is ambiguous. The CDR3 covers 13 residues. Looked up from germline, CDR1 is LNHDA and CDR2 is SQIVND (reference sequence). Deletions cut 8 bases from V and 6 bases from J, with 16 bases between. The CDR3 loop reads CASWASSTDGYTF. The CDR3 DNA reads as TGTGCCAGTTGGGCATCTTCCACGGATGGCTACACCTTC. The variable domain in full, completed from reference TRBV19 and TRBJ1-2, reads DGGITQSPKYLFRKEGQNVTLSCEQNLNHDAMYWYRQDPGQGLRLIYYSQIVNDFQKGDIAEGYSVSREKKESFPLTVTSAQKNPTAFYLCASWASSTDGYTFGSGTRLTVV.

This chain uses TRBV2 with TRBJ1-1; D is unresolved. This CDR3 is 11 amino acids long. V was trimmed by 8 bases and J by 8 bases, leaving 12 bases between them. In germline, CDR1 is SNHLY, CDR2 FYNNEI. This chain's CDR3 is CASYLLPEAFF. The CDR3 DNA follows: TGTGCCAGCTACCTCCTCCCAGAAGCTTTCTTT.

The chain couples TRBV6-6 to TRBJ1-1, with 9 positions matching TRBD1. V shed 5 bases, J shed 3 bases, and the junction held 4 bases outside the gene matches. Germline CDR1 MNHNY, CDR2 SVGAGI (reference sequence). This CDR3 region has 14 residues. This chain's CDR3 is CASSGGQGHTEAFF. The CDR3 DNA follows: TGTGCCAGCAGTGGGGGACAGGGTCACACTGAAGCTTTCTTT.

This clone has a handful of counts. CDR3 sequence: CASSEAATVYGYTF. Written as DNA, the CDR3 is TGTGCCAGCAGTGAAGCAGCGACCGTCTATGGCTACACCTTC. The rearrangement joins TRBV2 to TRBJ1-2; D not certain. Germline CDR1 and CDR2: SNHLY and FYNNEI. The CDR3 totals 14 residues. Trimming stripped 0 bases from V and 4 bases from J, with 9 bases between.

The rearrangement joins TRBV7-8 to TRBJ1-3; no reliable D call. The length of the CDR3 is 14 residues. V was pared by 2 bases and J by 1 base, with 6 bases between. Germline CDR1 SGHVS, CDR2 FQNEAQ. The CDR3 nucleotides are TGTGCCAGCAGCTTATTGTCATCTGGAAACACCATATATTTT. The encoded protein is CASSLLSSGNTIYF.

The chain employs TRBV5-1 and TRBJ2-7; D is undetermined. The CDR3 sequence is 14 residues long. V was shortened by 2 bases and J by 7 bases, with 16 bases between the two germline ends. CDR1 is SGHRS and CDR2 is YFSETQ in the germline V gene. The CDR3 region is CASSFIEGVGEQYF. The CDR3 bases are TGCGCCAGCAGCTTTATTGAAGGCGTAGGGGAGCAGTACTTC.

This chain connects TRBV2 to TRBJ1-5; D perhaps matches TRBD1 (5 bases). The germline gives CDR1 SNHLY, CDR2 FYNNEI. The CDR3 length is 15 residues. V lost 2 bases and J lost 1, with 9 bases in between. This chain's CDR3 is CASSERQGSNQPQHF. The CDR3 DNA follows: TGTGCCAGCAGTGAAAGGCAGGGCAGCAATCAGCCCCAGCATTTT.

This chain links TRBV11-2 with TRBJ2-3, with D possibly TRBD2 on 5 matching bases. This CDR3 is 14 amino acids long. Germline V gives CDR1 SGHAT, CDR2 FQNNGV. Trimming shortened V by 1 base and J by 0 bases, and 5 bases separated the two germline ends. The DNA for the CDR3 is TGTGCCAGCAGCTTAGGGACTAGCACAGATACGCAGTATTTT. This sequence encodes CASSLGTSTDTQYF.

The chain joins TRBV5-1 to TRBJ2-7; 8 bases are a match to TRBD1. V lost 3 bases, J lost 1 base, and 6 bases stayed unmatched. The CDR3 is 15 amino acids. The germline CDR1 and CDR2 sequences are SGHRS and YFSETQ. The CDR3 sequence is CASSYGQGGSYEQYF. DNA of the CDR3: TGCGCCAGCAGCTATGGACAGGGCGGTTCCTACGAGCAGTACTTC.